These 18 T cell receptor beta chains share one sample of origin, sequenced in a study of tumor-infiltrating lymphocytes in localized non-small cell lung cancer. Only in-frame clones appear in the TCRdb table, and some are missing; sequencing was by immunoSEQ multiplex PCR. The repertoire holds some 13,000 clones, with approximately 74% as singletons. Source material: uninvolved lung tissue not adjacent to the tumor. Receptors were obtained from a human donor with non-small cell lung cancer.

The chain has TRBV10-3 and TRBJ2-3; the D gene is possibly TRBD1 (5 bases). CDR1 is ENHRY, CDR2 SYGVKD, per germline. This CDR3 is 14 amino acids long. Trimming removed 6 bases at V and 4 bases at J, with 14 bases between. The CDR3 reads CAISDSNKPDTQYF. The CDR3 nucleotides are TGTGCCATCAGCGACAGTAACAAACCAGATACGCAGTATTTT.

This chain joins TRBV27 and TRBJ1-6; D is possibly TRBD1 (6 bases). V lost 5 bases and J lost 7, with 15 bases in between. This CDR3 region has 15 residues. CDR1 and CDR2 (germline): MNHEY, SMNVEV (reference sequence). The CDR3: CASSNSGQGNSPLHF. DNA for the CDR3: TGTGCCAGCAGTAACTCCGGCCAGGGGAATTCACCCCTCCACTTT.

This sequence joins TRBV29-1 and TRBJ2-2; 10 nucleotides line up with TRBD2. CDR1 and CDR2 (germline): SQVTM, ANQGSEA. The CDR3 is 15 residues long. V trimming: 6 bases; J trimming: 1 base; junction bases outside the gene matches: 5. CDR3 sequence reads: CSVQVAGGNTGELFF. CDR3 DNA: TGCAGCGTCCAAGTAGCGGGAGGGAACACCGGGGAGCTGTTTTTT.

The chain couples TRBV2 to TRBJ2-7; D might be TRBD1 or TRBD2, each matching 5 bases. Germline V gives CDR1 SNHLY, CDR2 FYNNEI. There are 13 residues in the CDR3. With 4 bases removed from V and 6 bases from J, the gap between germline ends came to 13 bases. The CDR3 DNA is TGTGCCAGCAGTGGGGTGGGGGAAGTCGAGCAGTACTTC. This sequence encodes CASSGVGEVEQYF. Based on the CDR3 plus reference TRBV2 and TRBJ2-7, the full variable domain is EPEVTQTPSHQVTQMGQEVILRCVPISNHLYFYWYRQILGQKVEFLVSFYNNEISEKSEIFDDQFSVERPDGSNFTLKIRSTKLEDSAMYFCASSGVGEVEQYFGPGTRLTVT.

The chain joins TRBV7-2 to TRBJ2-7; TRBD1 aligns across 8 bases. The V and J ends lost 5 bases and 3 bases, in that order; junction bases with no gene match: 6. The CDR3 is 14 amino acids. CDR1 SGHTA and CDR2 FQGNSA come from the germline V gene. DNA of the CDR3: TGTGCCAGCAGCCCATCGACAGGGGTCTACGAGCAGTACTTC. It yields the protein CASSPSTGVYEQYF.

The rearrangement joins TRBV28 to TRBJ2-3, with 7 bases identical to TRBD2. The junction had 4 bases not matched to a gene; V was cut back by 7 bases and J by 3 bases. CDR1 and CDR2 from the germline V gene are MDHEN and SYDVKM. CDR3 length: 13 residues. The CDR3 DNA sequence: TGTGCCAGCAAGGGAGGGGCAACAGATACGCAGTATTTT. Its protein is CASKGGATDTQYF.

The chain has TRBV30 and TRBJ2-7; 8 nucleotides line up with TRBD2. V shed 1 base, J shed 2 bases, and the junction held 7 bases outside the gene matches. The CDR3 loop spans 15 amino acids. Germline loops: CDR1 GTSNPN, CDR2 SVGIG (reference sequence). CDR3 coding DNA: TGTGCCTGGAGTGGAGATAGCGGGACAACCTACGAGCAGTACTTC. Its protein product is CAWSGDSGTTYEQYF. The full variable domain, with the rest looked up from reference TRBV30 and TRBJ2-7, is SQTIHQWPATLVQPVGSPLSLECTVEGTSNPNLYWYRQAAGRGLQLLFYSVGIGQISSEVPQNLSASRPQDRQFILSSKKLLLSDSGFYLCAWSGDSGTTYEQYFGPGTRLTVT.

The chain couples TRBV9 to TRBJ1-2, with D possibly TRBD1 on 6 matching bases. The CDR3 covers 16 residues. The germline V gene encodes CDR1 SGDLS and CDR2 YYNGEE. The V gene lost 3 bases and the J gene lost 5 bases, with 20 bases spanning the gap. The CDR3 reads CASSAGGEGTRYGYTF. The DNA of the CDR3 is TGTGCCAGCAGCGCCGGGGGCGAGGGAACTAGATATGGCTACACCTTC. Full variable domain (missing parts from reference TRBV9 and TRBJ1-2): DSGVTQTPKHLITATGQRVTLRCSPRSGDLSVYWYQQSLDQGLQFLIQYYNGEERAKGNILERFSAQQFPDLHSELNLSSLELGDSALYFCASSAGGEGTRYGYTFGSGTRLTVV.

V gene TRBV6-5 combines with J gene TRBJ1-4; the D is unclear. The V and J ends lost 8 bases and 0 bases respectively, with 7 bases between them. CDR1 and CDR2 (germline): MNHEY, SVGAGI. The CDR3 is 13 amino acids. The CDR3 DNA sequence: TGTGCCAGCTCTCCCGCAACTAATGAAAAACTGTTTTTT. It is translated as CASSPATNEKLFF.

The V call is TRBV6-1, the J call TRBJ1-2, with 10 bases aligning to TRBD1. The V and J ends lost 5 bases and 3 bases, in that order; junction bases with no gene match: 6. The CDR3 contains 15 residues. Germline CDR1 and CDR2: MNHNS and SASEGT. In DNA, the CDR3 is TGTGCCAGCAGTACGCGACAGGGGGCGGACTATGGCTACACCTTC. This sequence encodes CASSTRQGADYGYTF.

This rearrangement joins TRBV5-1 to TRBJ2-7, with D unresolved. CDR3 length equals 15 residues. Trimming removed 0 bases at V and 9 bases at J, with 19 bases between. Germline lookup yields CDR1 SGHRS and CDR2 YFSETQ. CDR3 protein: CASSLASQNPNGQYF. CDR3 DNA sequence: TGCGCCAGCAGCTTGGCTTCACAAAATCCTAATGGGCAGTACTTC.

The chain couples TRBV11-3 to TRBJ2-3; 9 nucleotides align to TRBD2. Germline assignment: CDR1 SGHNT and CDR2 YENEEA. V lost 5 bases to trimming and J lost 6 bases; unmatched junction nucleotides: 9. This CDR3 has 15 amino acids. The CDR3 spells CASSPGAGGPDTQYF. The CDR3 coding sequence is TGTGCCAGCAGCCCCGGGGCGGGGGGGCCGGATACGCAGTATTTT.

This rearrangement joins TRBV11-2 to TRBJ2-7; 8 nucleotides match TRBD1. With 2 bases clipped from V and 0 bases from J, the junction kept 3 bases outside the gene matches. The CDR3 length is 15 residues. Germline CDR1 and CDR2: SGHAT and FQNNGV. DNA for the CDR3: TGTGCCAGCAGCTTACAAGGACAGGGCTCCTACGAGCAGTACTTC. Amino acid sequence: CASSLQGQGSYEQYF.

The rearrangement uses TRBV7-2 and TRBJ2-7, with 9 bases that match TRBD1. CDR3 length equals 15 residues. V shed 2 bases, J shed 3 bases, and the junction held 5 bases outside the gene matches. Germline V CDR1 and CDR2: SGHTA, FQGNSA. The CDR3, as DNA: TGTGCCAGCAGCTTATCCGGGACAGGGATCTACGAGCAGTACTTC. Residues: CASSLSGTGIYEQYF.

This clone showed up just once. The chain links TRBV5-1 to TRBJ1-1; tentatively, D is TRBD1 (6 bases). Trimming removed 0 bases from V and 3 bases from J, with 15 bases in between. The CDR3 loop spans 16 amino acids. From germline, CDR1 is SGHRS and CDR2 YFSETQ. The CDR3 reads CASSLASSQGYTEAFF. In nucleotides, the CDR3 is TGCGCCAGCAGCTTGGCGTCCTCCCAGGGGTACACTGAAGCTTTCTTT.

V gene TRBV28 combines with J gene TRBJ2-7, with D possibly TRBD2 on 6 matching bases. Germline CDR1 MDHEN, CDR2 SYDVKM. The ends were cut back, 5 bases at V and 5 bases at J, with 19 bases in the middle. The CDR3 spans 15 residues. The CDR3 region has the DNA TGTGCCAGCAGTACCTATGAAGCTGGAGGGAACGAGCAGTACTTC. This encodes CASSTYEAGGNEQYF.

The chain has TRBV11-1 and TRBJ2-3; 8 nucleotides match TRBD2. The CDR3 has 15 amino acids. Germline CDR1 SGHAT, CDR2 FQDESV (reference sequence). V was pared by 1 base and J by 14 bases, with 14 bases of the junction left unmatched. CDR3 in DNA: TGTGCCAGCAGCTTAGGTGCGGGACTAGGAGTCTCAACGTATTTT. Translated: CASSLGAGLGVSTYF. The variable domain in full, with the rest retrieved from reference TRBV11-1 and TRBJ2-3, is EAEVAQSPRYKITEKSQAVAFWCDPISGHATLYWYRQILGQGPELLVQFQDESVVDDSQLPKDRFSAERLKGVDSTLKIQPAELGDSAMYLCASSLGAGLGVSTYFGPGTRLTVL.

The chain has TRBV5-5 and TRBJ1-4; TRBD1 aligns across 9 bases. J lost 4 bases, V lost 4 bases, and 8 bases had no gene match. The V gene's germline CDR1 is SGHKS and CDR2 YYEKEE (reference sequence). CDR3 length equals 16 residues. The CDR3 DNA reads TGTGCCAGCAGCCGCCGCGAGACAGGGGGTAATGAAAAACTGTTTTTT. It translates to CASSRRETGGNEKLFF.